The present TCR beta chain was sequenced within a study of blood T cell repertoires in COVID-19. The length of the CDR3 is 13 residues. Trimming stripped 5 bases from V and 1 base from J, with 9 bases between. Germline V gives CDR1 GTSNPN, CDR2 SVGIG (reference sequence). Only in-frame clones appear in the TCRdb table, and some are missing; sequencing was by immunoSEQ multiplex PCR. The sample lists under 200,000 clones; 82% were seen once. Sequencing used PBMCs or T cells enriched from blood (not recorded which). The source is a man in his sixties who had recovered from COVID-19. V is TRBV30 and J is TRBJ1-3, with a possible D match to TRBD1 (5 bases). DNA for the CDR3: TGTGCCTGGGTCAGGGCTTCTGGAAACACCATATATTTT. Encoded protein: CAWVRASGNTIYF.